These T cell receptor beta chains were read from a single sample in a study of T cell responses to AZD1222 COVID-19 vaccine. Only in-frame clones appear in the TCRdb table, and some are missing; sequencing was by immunoSEQ multiplex PCR. The top ten hold roughly 5.1% of the sample, which has roughly 80,000 clones, roughly 88% seen once. This specimen was peripheral blood, taken on day 0 of MenACWY control vaccination. The receptor source for this set is an adult in good health. The CDR3 runs from the conserved cysteine through the conserved F or W. Each record gives: CDR3 DNA, CDR3 protein, J gene, V gene, D gene, clone size. D genes are given only for firm matches. Only some rows state a clone size, as once, few, many or a class for expanded clones.

DNA: TGTGCCTGGAAACAGGTCCCAGGCTATGGCTACACCTTC; CDR3: CAWKQVPGYGYTF; J: TRBJ1-2; V: TRBV30; D: .; size: .
DNA: TGTGCCAGCAGCTCCCGACAGGGTCCAGACAATGAGCAGTTCTTC; CDR3: CASSSRQGPDNEQFF; J: TRBJ2-1; V: TRBV9; D: TRBD1; size: .
DNA: TGTGCCAGCAGTCTAAAAGACAGGGTGGGCACTGAAGCTTTCTTT; CDR3: CASSLKDRVGTEAFF; J: TRBJ1-1; V: TRBV27; D: TRBD1; size: .
DNA: TGTGCCAGCAGTTTCACTTGGGACACTCGGTTTGAAAAACTGTTTTTT; CDR3: CASSFTWDTRFEKLFF; J: TRBJ1-4; V: TRBV27; D: .; size: .
DNA: TGTGCCAGCAGCCTCGACAGGGGGTCCCCTGAAGCTTTCTTT; CDR3: CASSLDRGSPEAFF; J: TRBJ1-1; V: TRBV7-2; D: TRBD1; size: .
DNA: TGCGCCAGCAGCTTGGCCGGGTGGGGCGGCGGCTACACCTTC; CDR3: CASSLAGWGGGYTF; J: TRBJ1-2; V: TRBV5-1; D: .; size: .
DNA: TGTGCCAGCAGCCAGGGGACAGCCCTGTCCTACGAGCAGTACTTC; CDR3: CASSQGTALSYEQYF; J: TRBJ2-7; V: TRBV3-1/TRBV3-2; D: TRBD1; size: .
DNA: TGTGCCAGCAGCCGGGGTAGTGGGACCATCGATGAGCAGTTCTTC; CDR3: CASSRGSGTIDEQFF; J: TRBJ2-1; V: TRBV3-1/TRBV3-2; D: .; size: few
DNA: TGTGCCAGTAGTATGTTGCGCGGCTCTGGGGCCAACGTCCTGACTTTC; CDR3: CASSMLRGSGANVLTF; J: TRBJ2-6; V: TRBV19; D: .; size: .
DNA: TGTGCCAGCAGCTTGGGACAGGCTGGAAACACCATATATTTT; CDR3: CASSLGQAGNTIYF; J: TRBJ1-3; V: TRBV5-4; D: .; size: .
DNA: TGTGCCAGCAGCTTACTGGGGACCAGCACAGATACGCAGTATTTT; CDR3: CASSLLGTSTDTQYF; J: TRBJ2-3; V: TRBV7-3; D: .; size: .
DNA: TGTGCCAGTAGTCCTCGGGGGGACAGGGGAACCGGGGAGCTGTTTTTT; CDR3: CASSPRGDRGTGELFF; J: TRBJ2-2; V: TRBV19; D: TRBD1; size: .
DNA: TGCGCCAGCAGCTTGGCAGGGGGCGGTGGAAACACCATATATTTT; CDR3: CASSLAGGGGNTIYF; J: TRBJ1-3; V: TRBV5-1; D: TRBD1; size: .
DNA: TGTGCCAGCAGTCCCGGACAGGGATCGGGCAATCAGCCCCAGCATTTT; CDR3: CASSPGQGSGNQPQHF; J: TRBJ1-5; V: TRBV6-6; D: TRBD1; size: .
DNA: TGTGCCAGTAGGCCCACCGGGGGTTCTGGAAACACCATATATTTT; CDR3: CASRPTGGSGNTIYF; J: TRBJ1-3; V: TRBV19; D: .; size: .
DNA: TGTGCCAGCAGCTCGACAGGGACTCAGCCCCAGCATTTT; CDR3: CASSSTGTQPQHF; J: TRBJ1-5; V: TRBV11-2; D: TRBD1; size: .
DNA: TGTGCCAGCAGCTTGGGACAGGGGGCCTTCGGGGAGCTGTTTTTT; CDR3: CASSLGQGAFGELFF; J: TRBJ2-2; V: TRBV7-9; D: TRBD1; size: .
DNA: TGTGCCAGCTCACGACAAAGAGAGGGGGCTAACACCGGGGAGCTGTTTTTT; CDR3: CASSRQREGANTGELFF; J: TRBJ2-2; V: TRBV18; D: TRBD1; size: .
DNA: TGCGCCAGCAGGTCGGCGGGGGGAATAGATACGCAGTATTTT; CDR3: CASRSAGGIDTQYF; J: TRBJ2-3; V: TRBV5-1; D: TRBD2; size: .
DNA: TGCGCCAGCAGCTTGGATAAATACGAGCAGTACTTC; CDR3: CASSLDKYEQYF; J: TRBJ2-7; V: TRBV5-1; D: .; size: once
DNA: TGTGCCAGCAGTCTAAACCAAGACAGGGGTAATCAGCCCCAGCATTTT; CDR3: CASSLNQDRGNQPQHF; J: TRBJ1-5; V: TRBV27; D: TRBD1; size: .
DNA: TGTGCCAGCAGTTCAGCGGGGGGGGCTGTCGAGCAGTACTTC; CDR3: CASSSAGGAVEQYF; J: TRBJ2-7; V: TRBV5-4; D: TRBD2; size: .